This T cell receptor beta chain emerged from a study of graft-versus-host responses after intestinal transplantation. The data were produced by immunoSEQ multiplex PCR, yet TCRdb's version contains in-frame clones alone and is incomplete. The sample records tens of thousands of clones, 85% to 95% being singletons. Regarding this clone: Its antigen is not known.

The germline V gene has CDR1 SGHDT and CDR2 YYEEEE. Trimming removed 0 bases at V and 3 bases at J, with 12 bases between. This CDR3 region has 15 residues. This material consisted of unstimulated CD8+ T cells sorted from spleen or lymph node cells, taken before transplant. The clonotype was recovered from a human donor who was the organ donor for an intestinal transplant. This sequence joins TRBV5-6 and TRBJ1-1; a weak D match, TRBD1 (5 bases). For the CDR3, the DNA is TGTGCCAGCAGCTTGGTCCGCAGGGAGGACACTGAAGCTTTCTTT. It is translated as CASSLVRREDTEAFF.